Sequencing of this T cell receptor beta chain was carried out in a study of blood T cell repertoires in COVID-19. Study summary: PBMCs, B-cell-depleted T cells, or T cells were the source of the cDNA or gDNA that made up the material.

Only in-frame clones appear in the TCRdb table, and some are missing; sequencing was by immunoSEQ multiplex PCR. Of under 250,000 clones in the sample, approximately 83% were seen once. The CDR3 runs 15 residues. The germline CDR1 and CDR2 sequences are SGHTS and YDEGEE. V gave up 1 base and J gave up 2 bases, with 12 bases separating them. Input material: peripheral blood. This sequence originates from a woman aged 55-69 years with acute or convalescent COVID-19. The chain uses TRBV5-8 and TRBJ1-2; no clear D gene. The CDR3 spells CASSLTWPTNYGYTF. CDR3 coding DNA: TGTGCCAGCAGCTTGACATGGCCAACCAACTATGGCTACACCTTC. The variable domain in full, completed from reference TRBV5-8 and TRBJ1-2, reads EAGVTQSPTHLIKTRGQQATLRCSPISGHTSVYWYQQALGLGLQFLLWYDEGEERNRGNFPPRFSGRQFPNYSSELNVNALELEDSALYLCASSLTWPTNYGYTFGSGTRLTVV.